The present T cell receptor beta chain was sequenced within a study of shared clonotypes between healthy human individuals. Background on the study: The people who gave samples were a couple of women and three men aged 18 to 49.

Adult Caucasians living in Nashville, Tennessee made up all of the donors. Profiling relied on immunoSEQ multiplex PCR, and the TCRdb table lists in-frame clones only, not all of them. The data contain some 1.5 million clones, around 95% of them singletons. Germline lookup yields CDR1 LGHNA and CDR2 YSLEER. This CDR3 comprises 15 residues. The V end was cut by 0 bases, the J end by 6 bases, with 15 bases between. Sequenced sample: naive CD4+ T cells sorted from blood. Specified subset: CD45RA+ positively selected. The chain couples TRBV4-3 to TRBJ2-7; maybe TRBD1 (6 bases). This sequence was found in a man younger than 40 in good health. CDR3 sequence: CASSQDIQGTREQYF. Written as DNA, the CDR3 is TGCGCCAGCAGCCAAGATATACAGGGTACACGCGAGCAGTACTTC.